This T cell receptor beta chain derives from a study of neurological immune-mediated disorders. Points from the study as a whole: Across subjects, no CDR3 amino acid sequence appeared in expanded clones of more than one subject, a finding that suggested private repertoires in all groups.

PBMCs numbering 2 million and stored at -80 C yielded the unsorted libraries. With respect to this clonotype: The antigen remains unidentified.

The cDNA was produced through 5'RACE with 10-nucleotide random UMIs. MiXCR, applied by TCRdb to the 5' RACE reads, yields one record per CDR3 protein. The sample shows approximately 46,000 distinct CDR3 sequences, around 10% of them seen only once. The origin of this receptor is a man between 65 and 85 years old with HTLV-1-associated myelopathy (HAM/TSP). Sequenced material: PBMCs.

CDR3 region: CASSLQGFSYEQYF. The CDR3 DNA sequence: TGTGCCAGCAGCTTGCAGGGTTTCTCCTACGAGCAGTACTTC. The chain uses TRBV7-9 and TRBJ2-7, with a possible D match to TRBD1 (5 bases). Per germline, CDR1 SEHNR and CDR2 FQNEAQ (reference sequence). The germline V and J ends were trimmed by 3 bases and 0 bases, with 9 bases remaining between them. The CDR3 is made up of 14 amino acids.